This entry features one T cell receptor (beta chain) sequence. The antigen is not known. One end of the junction varies from germline; a read error may be responsible. This record comes from a study of cytomegalovirus exposure and HLA in healthy donors. Across the whole study: Within an early data release were approximately 85 million unique TCRs drawn from HLA-typed donors.

The study's findings and limits: What TCR beta sequences reportedly achieved was accurate prediction of HLA-A and HLA-B alleles in most subjects.

Amplification used 60 Vbeta primers and 13 Jbeta primers. Assay used: immunoSEQ multiplex PCR; TCRdb lists only in-frame clones, some missing. The sample gives roughly 200,000 clones, 79% of which show up once; around 0.69% is in the top ten. CDR1 and CDR2 (germline): SEHNR, FQNEAQ (reference sequence). The CDR3 is made up of 16 amino acids. The specimen sequenced was PBMCs. The chain links TRBV7-9 to TRBJ2-5; a weak D match, TRBD2 (6 bases). The TCR originated in a woman aged 40-49 years in good health and CMV-seronegative. CDR3 nucleotide sequence: TGTTCCAGCAGCTTGGGGGGACCACCGACTGAGGAGACCCAGTACTTC. This encodes CSSSLGGPPTEETQYF.